Presented here are 8 T cell receptor beta chains from one specimen sequenced in a study of blood T cell repertoires in COVID-19. Sequenced by immunoSEQ multiplex PCR; TCRdb stores in-frame clones only, minus some. The sample has tens of thousands of clones; about 80% are singletons. The sequencing input was peripheral blood. Every receptor here comes from an elderly woman with acute or convalescent COVID-19.

A remark on this clone: Distinct nucleotide sequences in the sample also encode this CDR3. The chain combines TRBV18 with TRBJ2-3, with a possible D match to TRBD2 (5 bases). CDR3 length: 17 amino acids. V lost 3 bases and J 4 bases, leaving 20 bases between the germline ends. The germline gives CDR1 KGHSH, CDR2 LQKENI. The DNA of the CDR3 is TGTGCCAGCTCACCGCCCCGGGGAGAGGGCATATCAGATACGCAGTATTTT. Its translation is CASSPPRGEGISDTQYF.

The chain is built from TRBV11-2 and TRBJ2-2, with a tentative D call TRBD2 (5 bases). The CDR3 is 13 amino acids. The V gene lost 2 bases and the J gene lost 7 bases, with 8 bases spanning the gap. Germline loops: CDR1 SGHAT, CDR2 FQNNGV. CDR3 loop: CASSLSGYGELFF. The CDR3 region has the DNA TGTGCCAGCAGCTTATCGGGATACGGGGAGCTGTTTTTT.

V and J are TRBV28 and TRBJ1-1; weak D call: TRBD1 (5 bases). Per the germline V gene, CDR1 is MDHEN and CDR2 is SYDVKM. Trimming cost V 4 bases and J 4 bases, with 19 bases left between them. CDR3 length: 16 amino acids. CDR3 coding DNA: TGTGCCAGCAGTTCGTACCATGGGGGGGACGGCACTGAAGCTTTCTTT. Translating gives CASSSYHGGDGTEAFF.

CDR3 nucleotides: TGTGCCAACCCGGGACAGAGATTGTACGAGCAGTACTTC. This codes for CANPGQRLYEQYF. This chain joins TRBV25-1 and TRBJ2-7, with 7 bases that match TRBD1. Germline V gene lookup returns CDR1 MGHDK and CDR2 SYGVNS. V was clipped by 10 bases and J by 4 bases; unmatched bases: 10. This CDR3 contains 13 residues.

The rearrangement joins TRBV7-6 to TRBJ2-1; weak D call: TRBD1 (8 bases). This CDR3 has 15 residues. CDR1 SGHVS and CDR2 FNYEAQ come from the germline V gene. V gave up 6 bases and J gave up 5 bases, with 17 bases separating them. The CDR3 sequence: CASRPTGDYHNEQFF. The DNA of the CDR3 is TGTGCCAGCAGACCGACAGGGGACTACCACAATGAGCAGTTCTTC.

The rearrangement joins TRBV7-8 to TRBJ2-1; 11 nucleotides match TRBD2. Germline-derived CDR1 and CDR2 are SGHVS and FQNEAQ. This CDR3 is 17 amino acids long. Trimming cost V 1 base and J 4 bases; bases outside gene matches: 6. The CDR3 DNA reads TGTGCCAGCAGCTTAGGGGGACTAGCGGCCCCATACAATGAGCAGTTCTTC. Protein: CASSLGGLAAPYNEQFF.

This clone was counted only a few times. This chain uses TRBV6-2 or TRBV6-3 with TRBJ2-7, with 14 bases matching TRBD2. Per germline, CDR1 MNHEY and CDR2 SVGEGT. V gave up 0 bases and J gave up 3 bases; unmatched junction bases: 4. The CDR3 totals 17 residues. The CDR3: CASSYSSGLAGVYEQYF. The CDR3 nucleotides are TGTGCCAGCAGTTACTCCTCGGGACTAGCGGGAGTCTACGAGCAGTACTTC.

The chain recombines TRBV7-9 with TRBJ2-1; maybe TRBD2 (5 bases). Germline V gene data show CDR1 as SEHNR and CDR2 as FQNEAQ (reference sequence). The CDR3 contains 12 residues. The V end was cut by 5 bases, the J end by 9 bases, with 11 bases between. The CDR3: CASSAGLAEQFF. The CDR3 DNA is TGTGCCAGCAGCGCAGGACTGGCTGAGCAGTTCTTC.